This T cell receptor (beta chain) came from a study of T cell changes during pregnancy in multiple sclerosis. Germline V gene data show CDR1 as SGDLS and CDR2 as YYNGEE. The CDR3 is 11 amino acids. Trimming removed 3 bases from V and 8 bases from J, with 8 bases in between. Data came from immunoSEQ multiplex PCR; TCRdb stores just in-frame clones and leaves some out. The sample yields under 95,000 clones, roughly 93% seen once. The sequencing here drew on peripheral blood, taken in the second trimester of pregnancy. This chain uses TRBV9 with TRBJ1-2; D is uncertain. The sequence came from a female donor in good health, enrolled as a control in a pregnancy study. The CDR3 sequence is CASSASSGYTF. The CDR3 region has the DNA TGTGCCAGCAGCGCGTCCTCGGGCTACACCTTC.